This passage covers 15 T cell receptor beta chains from one sample sequenced in a study of blood T cell repertoires in COVID-19. The protocol was immunoSEQ multiplex PCR, while the TCRdb copy is restricted to in-frame clones and leaves out a portion. The table shows approximately 200,000 clones, with 70% to 85% occurring only once. The specimen sequenced was PBMCs or T cells enriched from blood (not recorded which). The receptors derive from a man aged 55 to 69 who had recovered from COVID-19.

This clone turned up a few times. This rearrangement joins TRBV7-9 to TRBJ1-1; no reliable D call. Germline V gene sequence: CDR1 SEHNR, CDR2 FQNEAQ (reference sequence). V was trimmed by 4 bases and J by 3 bases, leaving 27 bases between them. The CDR3 loop spans 19 amino acids. The CDR3 loop is CASSSLHLRDRTLDTEAFF. Written as DNA, the CDR3 is TGTGCCAGCAGCTCCCTGCATCTGAGGGATCGGACGTTGGACACTGAAGCTTTCTTT.

This chain uses TRBV5-1 with TRBJ1-3; perhaps TRBD1 as D (5 bases). The CDR3 has 14 residues. From germline, CDR1 is SGHRS and CDR2 YFSETQ. V lost 4 bases to trimming and J lost 0 bases, with 8 bases between them. The CDR3 protein is CASSMTVSGNTIYF. CDR3 sequence (DNA): TGCGCCAGCAGCATGACAGTCTCTGGAAACACCATATATTTT.

The chain is built from TRBV28 and TRBJ1-2; D is unclear. The CDR3 is 11 amino acids. Trimming cost V 4 bases and J 4 bases, with 4 bases left between them. Per the germline V gene, CDR1 is MDHEN and CDR2 is SYDVKM. CDR3 bases: TGTGCCAGCAGTTACAGCTATGGCTACACCTTC. The encoded protein is CASSYSYGYTF.

The chain links TRBV7-9 to TRBJ1-2; weak D call: TRBD1 (6 bases). V dropped 5 bases and J dropped 4 bases, with 17 bases sitting between them. Germline V lookup: CDR1 SEHNR, CDR2 FQNEAQ (reference sequence). The CDR3 covers 15 residues. CDR3 loop: CASSAQQGVIYGYTF. The CDR3 bases are TGTGCCAGCAGCGCCCAACAGGGAGTCATCTATGGCTACACCTTC.

The rearrangement links TRBV7-2 to TRBJ2-5; 7 nucleotides agree with TRBD1. The germline gives CDR1 SGHTA, CDR2 FQGNSA. The junction had 3 bases not matched to a gene; V was cut back by 0 bases and J by 5 bases. CDR3 length equals 14 residues. Here the CDR3 DNA reads TGTGCCAGCAGCTTAGCAGGGGGCGCGGAGACCCAGTACTTC. Encoded protein: CASSLAGGAETQYF.

The V and J genes are TRBV5-5 and TRBJ1-2, with D perhaps matching TRBD1 (5 bases). The CDR3 is 15 residues long. Between the trimmed V and J ends, which lost 4 bases and 5 bases, there was a span of 18 bases. Germline assignment: CDR1 SGHKS and CDR2 YYEKEE (reference sequence). The CDR3 sequence is CASSTTGTPAYGYTF. CDR3 nucleotide sequence: TGTGCCAGCAGCACCACAGGAACCCCGGCTTATGGCTACACCTTC. Full variable domain (missing parts from reference TRBV5-5 and TRBJ1-2): DAGVTQSPTHLIKTRGQQVTLRCSPISGHKSVSWYQQVLGQGPQFIFQYYEKEERGRGNFPDRFSARQFPNYSSELNVNALLLGDSALYLCASSTTGTPAYGYTFGSGTRLTVV.

V gene TRBV18 combines with J gene TRBJ2-7; D perhaps matches TRBD1 (6 bases). Germline CDR1 KGHSH, CDR2 LQKENI. Trimming took off 1 base at V and 6 bases at J, with 10 bases between the two ends. The length of the CDR3 is 13 residues. CDR3 region: CASSPLHRAEQYF. Written as DNA, the CDR3 is TGTGCCAGCTCACCACTGCACAGGGCCGAGCAGTACTTC. Full variable domain (outside the CDR3, taken from reference TRBV18 and TRBJ2-7): NAGVMQNPRHLVRRRGQEARLRCSPMKGHSHVYWYRQLPEEGLKFMVYLQKENIIDESGMPKERFSAEFPKEGPSILRIQQVVRGDSAAYFCASSPLHRAEQYFGPGTRLTVT.

V and J are TRBV5-1 and TRBJ2-2; weak D call: TRBD1 (6 bases). Trimming removed 1 base from V and 6 bases from J, with 10 bases in between. The CDR3 consists of 14 residues. Germline CDR1 SGHRS, CDR2 YFSETQ. The CDR3 reads CASSLSGGPGELFF. The CDR3 region has the DNA TGCGCCAGCAGCTTGAGTGGGGGCCCCGGGGAGCTGTTTTTT.

The V call is TRBV18, the J call TRBJ1-3; D not certain. The germline V gene encodes CDR1 KGHSH and CDR2 LQKENI. CDR3 length equals 16 residues. V was cut by 0 bases and J by 0 bases, with 9 bases left in between. The CDR3 sequence is CASSPPGLLSGNTIYF. CDR3 sequence (DNA): TGTGCCAGCTCACCACCTGGCCTTCTCTCTGGAAACACCATATATTTT.

V usage is TRBV21-1 and J usage is TRBJ2-7; TRBD1, as called in the table, went unchecked against the DNA. TRBV21-1 is a known pseudogene. CDR3 length equals 15 residues. The CDR3 DNA is TGTGCCAGCAGCGCCAAGTGCCAGTATCCCTACGAGCAGTACTTC. It codes for CASSAKCQYPYEQYF.

This sequence joins TRBV11-1 and TRBJ2-7; 9 nucleotides match TRBD1. Unmatched junction bases numbered 2, after V lost 5 bases and J lost 6 bases. Germline V lookup: CDR1 SGHAT, CDR2 FQDESV (reference sequence). The CDR3 is 12 amino acids. The CDR3 sequence is CASSRDRAEQYF. The CDR3 nucleotides read TGTGCCAGCAGCAGGGACAGGGCCGAGCAGTACTTC.

V gene TRBV6-5 combines with J gene TRBJ2-1, with TRBD1 matching 12 bases. The CDR3 runs 13 residues. V shed 0 bases and J 15 bases; nucleotides not matched to a gene: 3. Germline-derived CDR1 and CDR2 are MNHEY and SVGAGI. The chain's CDR3 is CASSYSGQGALFF. The CDR3 region has the DNA TGTGCCAGCAGTTACTCGGGACAGGGGGCGTTGTTCTTC.

The chain links TRBV25-1 to TRBJ1-1; 9 nucleotides agree with TRBD1. CDR3 length equals 15 residues. Germline V gene lookup returns CDR1 MGHDK and CDR2 SYGVNS. V dropped 6 bases and J dropped 11; count of bases not matched to a gene: 16. The CDR3 sequence is CASSHQQGASKTAFF. In nucleotides, the CDR3 is TGTGCCAGCAGCCACCAACAGGGGGCGTCCAAGACGGCTTTCTTT.

V is TRBV27 and J is TRBJ2-1; 7 bases map to TRBD1. The CDR3 has 14 amino acids. Germline trimming cut 5 bases from V and 5 bases from J; bases unmatched to any gene: 6. CDR1 and CDR2 from the germline V gene are MNHEY and SMNVEV (reference sequence). The CDR3 loop reads CASSPWDSNNEQFF. CDR3 coding DNA: TGTGCCAGCAGTCCCTGGGACAGCAACAATGAGCAGTTCTTC.

The V and J genes are TRBV6-6 and TRBJ2-5; 9 positions agree with TRBD1. The ends lost 2 bases at V and 5 bases at J; junction bases unmatched: 9. The CDR3 runs 16 residues. Germline V lookup: CDR1 MNHNY, CDR2 SVGAGI (reference sequence). CDR3 region: CASSYVGDRVGETQYF. DNA for the CDR3: TGTGCCAGCAGTTACGTCGGGGACAGGGTAGGGGAGACCCAGTACTTC.